A selection of T cell receptor beta chains follows, all from one sample in a study of cytomegalovirus exposure and HLA in healthy donors. The table came from immunoSEQ multiplex PCR; TCRdb's copy has only in-frame clones and leaves some out. Of 150,000 or so clones in the sample, nearly 80% were seen once. The sample was PBMCs. Receptor source: a man in his fifties or sixties in good health and CMV-seropositive. Both conserved end residues are part of each CDR3. The D gene is left open where the match is weak. The size entry is marked missing in some rows and otherwise reads once, few, many or a size class.

abundance,d_gene,v_gene,j_gene,len,CDR3nt,CDR3aa
-,-,TRBV7-3,TRBJ2-5,14,TGTGCCAGCAGCTTAGGGCTGGCCCAAGAGACCCAGTACTTC,CASSLGLAQETQYF
-,TRBD1,TRBV19,TRBJ1-1,17,TGTGCCAGTAGTACGGGGACAGCCTTCGCAGAAGGCACTGAAGCTTTCTTT,CASSTGTAFAEGTEAFF
-,-,TRBV5-1,TRBJ1-6,13,TGCGCCAGCAGCTTGGAGGAGCGGTCACCCCTCCACTTT,CASSLEERSPLHF
-,-,TRBV19,TRBJ2-1,14,TGTGCCTCTAAGGAGGGGACGGGATACAATGAGCAGTTCTTC,CASKEGTGYNEQFF
once,TRBD2,TRBV10-3,TRBJ2-1,17,TGTGCCATCAGTGAGGCCTTCGGGGGGGCCTTAAACAATGAGCAGTTCTTC,CAISEAFGGALNNEQFF
-,-,TRBV5-6,TRBJ1-3,14,TGTGCCAGCAGCTTGAGGGCGGGTGGAAACACCATATATTTT,CASSLRAGGNTIYF
-,-,TRBV7-9,TRBJ1-2,13,TGTGCCAGCAGCTCTACAGGGTACTATGGCTACACCTTC,CASSSTGYYGYTF
-,-,TRBV6-6,TRBJ2-5,15,TGTGCCAGCAGTCGATACGAGTCGACAAAGGAGGCCCAGTACTTC,CASSRYESTKEAQYF
-,-,TRBV15,TRBJ1-6,14,TGTGCCACCAGCAGAGAGTCAGGGGATTCACCCCTCCACTTT,CATSRESGDSPLHF
-,TRBD1,TRBV15,TRBJ1-6,15,TGTGCCACCAGCAGGGACAGGGACCCAGGCTCACCCCTCCACTTT,CATSRDRDPGSPLHF
-,TRBD1,TRBV11-2,TRBJ2-7,14,TGTGCCAGCAGCTTAGGACAGGGGAACTACGAGCAGTACTTC,CASSLGQGNYEQYF
-,-,TRBV2,TRBJ2-7,15,TGTGCCAGCAGTGAAAGGCAGGTCAGCTCCTACGAGCAGTACTTC,CASSERQVSSYEQYF
-,-,TRBV28,TRBJ2-1,13,TGTGCCAGCAGCCCAGGACAAAACAATGAGCAGTTCTTC,CASSPGQNNEQFF
few,-,TRBV11-2,TRBJ2-2,17,TGTGCCAGCAGCTTAGCAGGCGGCTTGGGAGTGGCCGGGGAGCTGTTTTTT,CASSLAGGLGVAGELFF
-,-,TRBV27,TRBJ1-2,14,TGTGCCAGCCGACCACAGGGATCTAACTATGGCTACACCTTC,CASRPQGSNYGYTF
few,-,TRBV19,TRBJ2-7,15,TGTGCCAGTAGTATAAAGGGGGGGGCAGCCCACGAGCAGTACTTC,CASSIKGGAAHEQYF
-,-,TRBV7-9,TRBJ2-7,15,TGTGCCAGCAGGCCACGGGAAGGCAGCCCCTACGAGCAGTACTTC,CASRPREGSPYEQYF